This paragraph reports one T cell receptor (beta chain). This sample was taken from a study of cytomegalovirus exposure and HLA in healthy donors. Study in general: As an earlier analysis found, some 180 million T cells yielded about 120 million unique TCR beta sequences.

Germline assignment: CDR1 LNHDA and CDR2 SQIVND (reference sequence). Between the trimmed V and J ends, which lost 6 bases and 5 bases, there was a span of 19 bases. This CDR3 is 15 amino acids long. Samples came from healthy bone marrow donors. With 60 Vbeta and 13 Jbeta primers, the PCR was carried out. Clones were read by immunoSEQ multiplex PCR, and TCRdb kept only the in-frame ones, dropping some. The sample lists over 150,000 clones; about 80% were seen once. The chain uses TRBV19 and TRBJ2-5; TRBD1 might be the D (6 bases). Source material: PBMCs. This TCR was sampled from a man aged 25 to 45 in good health and CMV-seropositive. Here the CDR3 DNA reads TGTGCCAGTAGCCGGGGACCAGGGGTGGGGGAGACCCAGTACTTC. It yields the protein CASSRGPGVGETQYF.